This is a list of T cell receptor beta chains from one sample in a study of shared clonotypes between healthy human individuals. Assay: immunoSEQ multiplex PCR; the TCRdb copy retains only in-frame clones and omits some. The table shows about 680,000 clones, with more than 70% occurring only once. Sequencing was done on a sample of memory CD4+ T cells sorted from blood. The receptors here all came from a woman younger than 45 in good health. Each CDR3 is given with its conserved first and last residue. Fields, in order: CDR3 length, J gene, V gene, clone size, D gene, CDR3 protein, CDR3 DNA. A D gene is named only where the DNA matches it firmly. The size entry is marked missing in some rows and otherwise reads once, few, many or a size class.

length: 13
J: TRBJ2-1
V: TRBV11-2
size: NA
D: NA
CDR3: CASSPDSYNEQFF
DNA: TGTGCCAGCAGCCCGGACTCGTACAATGAGCAGTTCTTC

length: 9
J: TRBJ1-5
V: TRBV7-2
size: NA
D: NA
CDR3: CASSQTQHF
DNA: TGTGCCAGCAGTCAAACCCAGCATTTT

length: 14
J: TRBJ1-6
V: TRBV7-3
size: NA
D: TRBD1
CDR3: CASSAGQGNSPLHF
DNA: TGTGCCAGCAGCGCGGGACAGGGTAATTCACCCCTCCACTTT

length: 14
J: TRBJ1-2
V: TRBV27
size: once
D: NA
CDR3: CASSFSRGVWGYTF
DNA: TGTGCCAGCAGTTTTTCCCGCGGGGTGTGGGGCTACACCTTC

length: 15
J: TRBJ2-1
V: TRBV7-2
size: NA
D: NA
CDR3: CASSPSFATKNEQFF
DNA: TGTGCCAGCAGCCCGTCGTTTGCGACAAAGAATGAGCAGTTCTTC

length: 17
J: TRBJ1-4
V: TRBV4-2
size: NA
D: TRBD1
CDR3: CASSQDSTGQGYEKLFF
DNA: TGTGCCAGCAGCCAAGATTCTACGGGACAGGGGTATGAAAAACTGTTTTTT

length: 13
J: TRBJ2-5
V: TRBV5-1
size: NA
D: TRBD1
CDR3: CASSRTGEETQYF
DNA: TGCGCCAGCAGCCGGACAGGGGAAGAGACCCAGTACTTC

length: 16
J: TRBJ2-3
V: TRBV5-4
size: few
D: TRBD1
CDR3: CASSLRGTGSTDTQYF
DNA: TGTGCCAGCAGCTTAAGGGGGACAGGGAGCACAGATACGCAGTATTTT

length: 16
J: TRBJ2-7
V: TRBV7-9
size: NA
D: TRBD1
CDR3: CASSHFSGTGFHEQYF
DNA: TGTGCCAGCAGCCATTTCTCCGGGACAGGGTTCCACGAGCAGTACTTC

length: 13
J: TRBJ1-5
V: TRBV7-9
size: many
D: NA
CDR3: CASSQDPGGPQHF
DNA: TGTGCCAGCAGCCAAGATCCCGGCGGTCCCCAGCATTTT

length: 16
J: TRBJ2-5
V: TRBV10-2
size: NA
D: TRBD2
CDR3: CASSQVGLAGAETQYF
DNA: TGCGCCAGCAGTCAGGTGGGACTAGCGGGAGCAGAGACCCAGTACTTC

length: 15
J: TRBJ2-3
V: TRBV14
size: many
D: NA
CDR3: CASSPTSWGTDTQYF
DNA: TGTGCCAGCAGCCCCACTAGTTGGGGCACAGATACGCAGTATTTT

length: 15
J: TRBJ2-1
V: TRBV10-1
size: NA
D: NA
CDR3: CASRATYQGRNEQFF
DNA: TGCGCCAGCAGAGCTACCTACCAGGGTAGGAATGAGCAGTTCTTC

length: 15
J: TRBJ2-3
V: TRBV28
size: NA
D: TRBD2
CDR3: CASSILAGVADTQYF
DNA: TGTGCCAGCAGTATACTAGCGGGAGTTGCGGATACGCAGTATTTT

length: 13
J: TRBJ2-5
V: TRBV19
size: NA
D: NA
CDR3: CASSIGQEQTQYF
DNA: TGTGCCAGTAGTATAGGGCAGGAGCAGACCCAGTACTTC

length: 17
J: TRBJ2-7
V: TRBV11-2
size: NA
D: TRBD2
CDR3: CASSFIGGTRIYYEQYF
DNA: TGTGCCAGCAGCTTTATAGGAGGGACTAGGATATACTACGAGCAGTACTTC

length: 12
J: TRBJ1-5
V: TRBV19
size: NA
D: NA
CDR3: CATRDGNQPQHF
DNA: TGTGCCACCAGAGACGGGAATCAGCCCCAGCATTTT